The 14 T cell receptor beta chains below all came from one sample that was sequenced in a study of immune evolution from preneoplasia to lung adenocarcinoma (TCRdb year 2021). Libraries were prepared through the immunoSEQ multiplex PCR assay. TCRdb took over this immuneACCESS table, retaining in-frame rearrangements with V and J assigned. Such tables are incomplete; in checked studies, under half of the missing clones stem from an unresolved V gene, and the remainder is unexplained. Counted in this sample were roughly 11,000 clones; more than 65% of them appeared once. The ten biggest clones cover about 1.5% of the sample. Sequenced sample: FFPE minimally invasive lung adenocarcinoma tissue. In the paper's terms, the cell subset or site label means: micro-invasive lung adenocarcinoma (MIA). These receptors were taken from a person aged 65-85 years with lung adenocarcinoma.

The chain is built from TRBV5-4 and TRBJ1-6; D is perhaps TRBD1 (6 bases). V lost 4 bases and J 7 bases, leaving 15 bases between the germline ends. The CDR3 is made up of 15 amino acids. Germline values: CDR1 SGHNT, CDR2 YYREEE (reference sequence). The CDR3 reads CASSVQQGRNSPLHF. The CDR3, as DNA: TGTGCCAGCAGCGTTCAACAGGGACGGAATTCACCCCTCCACTTT.

This clone was detected only a few times. V and J are TRBV5-1 and TRBJ1-1; D is unclear. The CDR3 has 14 residues. The germline V gene has CDR1 SGHRS and CDR2 YFSETQ. V dropped 0 bases and J dropped 4 bases, with 10 bases sitting between them. CDR3 residues: CASSLGVGITEAFF. The CDR3 DNA reads TGCGCCAGCAGCTTGGGGGTTGGAATCACTGAAGCTTTCTTT.

The chain carries TRBV4-1 and TRBJ1-2; D gene ambiguous. CDR3 length equals 16 residues. Trimming removed 4 bases at V and 1 base at J, with 16 bases between. Germline lookup yields CDR1 MGHRA and CDR2 YSYEKL. CDR3 sequence: CASSLVSGVLNYGYTF. As DNA, the CDR3 is TGCGCCAGCAGCCTCGTATCGGGTGTACTTAACTATGGCTACACCTTC.

The chain employs TRBV6-5 and TRBJ2-1, with 9 bases aligning to TRBD2. Looked up from germline, CDR1 is MNHEY and CDR2 is SVGAGI. This CDR3 contains 15 residues. Losses at the gene ends were 6 bases for V and 7 bases for J; bases not matched to a gene: 10. The CDR3: CASRNAGGKRNEQFF. In DNA, the CDR3 is TGTGCCAGCAGGAATGCGGGAGGGAAAAGGAATGAGCAGTTCTTC.

This clone came up a few times. V usage is TRBV6-5 and J usage is TRBJ2-1, with D hard to call. The V and J ends lost 2 bases and 6 bases respectively, with 8 bases between them. The length of the CDR3 is 13 residues. Germline CDR1 and CDR2: MNHEY and SVGAGI. The CDR3 is CASSYGLSNEQFF. CDR3 nucleotides: TGTGCCAGCAGTTACGGCCTATCCAATGAGCAGTTCTTC.

The V and J genes are TRBV11-3 and TRBJ2-7, with D uncertain. Trimming took 7 bases from V and 3 from J, leaving 7 bases between them. CDR1 is SGHNT, CDR2 YENEEA, per germline. CDR3 length: 11 residues. Here the CDR3 reads CASTGHYEQYF. CDR3 nucleotide sequence: TGTGCCAGCACCGGGCACTACGAGCAGTACTTC.

A few counts support this clone. The genes are TRBV28 and TRBJ1-5; TRBD1 might be the D (5 bases). V gave up 5 bases and J gave up 10 bases, with 12 bases separating them. Germline lookup yields CDR1 MDHEN and CDR2 SYDVKM. The CDR3 spans 12 residues. The CDR3 sequence is CASSPPRGPQHF. The CDR3 nucleotides are TGTGCCAGCAGTCCGCCGAGGGGCCCCCAGCATTTT.

The genes are TRBV7-8 and TRBJ2-7; 7 nucleotides align to TRBD1. This CDR3 has 15 amino acids. After removal of 5 bases from V and 2 bases from J, the junction contained 9 bases not matched to a gene. Germline CDR1 is SGHVS and CDR2 is FQNEAQ. This chain's CDR3 is CASSQSGTATYEQYF. The CDR3, as DNA: TGTGCCAGCAGCCAGTCCGGGACAGCTACCTACGAGCAGTACTTC. The entire variable domain, with the rest obtained from reference TRBV7-8 and TRBJ2-7, is as follows: GAGVSQSPRYKVAKRGQDVALRCDPISGHVSLFWYQQALGQGPEFLTYFQNEAQLDKSGLPSDRFFAERPEGSVSTLKIQRTQQEDSAVYLCASSQSGTATYEQYFGPGTRLTVT.

The gene calls are TRBV6-1 and TRBJ2-5; TRBD2 agrees at 16 bases. This CDR3 is built from 17 residues. The V gene end was trimmed by 3 bases and the J gene end by 4 bases; junction bases not matched to a gene: 5. The germline gives CDR1 MNHNS, CDR2 SASEGT. CDR3 sequence reads: CASSDPGLAGGGETQYF. The CDR3, as DNA: TGTGCCAGCAGTGACCCGGGACTAGCGGGAGGGGGAGAGACCCAGTACTTC.

The genes are TRBV6-5 and TRBJ1-1; 9 positions agree with TRBD1. CDR1 MNHEY and CDR2 SVGAGI come from the germline V gene. After removal of 6 bases from V and 0 bases from J, the junction contained 5 bases not matched to a gene. The CDR3 runs 15 residues. The CDR3 bases are TGTGCCAGCAGCAGGGGGGACAGGGTGAACACTGAAGCTTTCTTT. Protein product: CASSRGDRVNTEAFF.

The chain carries TRBV4-1 and TRBJ2-1; tentatively, D is TRBD1 (6 bases). The CDR3 sequence is 14 residues long. V lost 4 bases and J lost 6, with 13 bases in between. CDR1 and CDR2 (germline): MGHRA, YSYEKL. CDR3 loop: CASSLGDTGNEQFF. For the CDR3, the DNA is TGCGCCAGCAGCCTCGGGGACACCGGCAATGAGCAGTTCTTC.

This sequence joins TRBV6-5 and TRBJ1-4, with unresolved D. CDR3 length: 15 residues. The germline V and J ends were trimmed by 6 bases and 2 bases, with 13 bases remaining between them. The germline V gene has CDR1 MNHEY and CDR2 SVGAGI. CDR3 in amino acids: CASRAGPATNEKLFF. DNA of the CDR3: TGTGCCAGCAGAGCCGGTCCAGCCACTAATGAAAAACTGTTTTTT.

The chain couples TRBV7-3 to TRBJ2-5; D may be TRBD2 (6 bases). Germline assignment: CDR1 SGHTA and CDR2 FQGTGA. Trimming left V 0 bases short and J 4 bases short, with 6 bases between. This CDR3 is 13 amino acids long. The CDR3 DNA sequence: TGTGCCAGCAGCTTAACCGGGGGAGAGACCCAGTACTTC. This sequence encodes CASSLTGGETQYF.

This clone was observed a handful of times. V gene TRBV5-4 combines with J gene TRBJ1-2, with D possibly TRBD1 on 6 matching bases. The germline gives CDR1 SGHNT, CDR2 YYREEE (reference sequence). The CDR3 runs 14 residues. V lost 0 bases and J 8 bases, leaving 14 bases between the germline ends. The CDR3 here is CASSLGAGEGGYTF. The CDR3 region has the DNA TGTGCCAGCAGCTTGGGGGCAGGGGAAGGGGGCTACACCTTC.